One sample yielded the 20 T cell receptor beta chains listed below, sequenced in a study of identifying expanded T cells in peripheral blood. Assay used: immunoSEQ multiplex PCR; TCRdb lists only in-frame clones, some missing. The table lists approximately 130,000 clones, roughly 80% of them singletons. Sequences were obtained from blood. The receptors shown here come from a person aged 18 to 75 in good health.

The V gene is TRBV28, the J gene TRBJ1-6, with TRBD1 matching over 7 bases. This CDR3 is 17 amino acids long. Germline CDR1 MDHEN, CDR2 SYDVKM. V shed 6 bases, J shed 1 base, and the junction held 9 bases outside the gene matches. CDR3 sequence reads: CASRYRGAGSYNSPLHF. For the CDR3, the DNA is TGTGCCAGCAGATACAGGGGCGCGGGGTCCTATAATTCACCCCTCCACTTT. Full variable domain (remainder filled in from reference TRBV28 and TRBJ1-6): DVKVTQSSRYLVKRTGEKVFLECVQDMDHENMFWYRQDPGLGLRLIYFSYDVKMKEKGDIPEGYSVSREKKERFSLILESASTNQTSMYLCASRYRGAGSYNSPLHFGNGTRLTVT.

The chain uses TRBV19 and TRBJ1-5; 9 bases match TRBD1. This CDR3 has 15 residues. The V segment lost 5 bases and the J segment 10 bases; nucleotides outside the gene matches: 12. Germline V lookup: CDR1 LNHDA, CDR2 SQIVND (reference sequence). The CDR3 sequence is CASSARDRGGSPQHF. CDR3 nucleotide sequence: TGTGCCAGTAGTGCCCGAGACAGGGGGGGATCTCCCCAGCATTTT.

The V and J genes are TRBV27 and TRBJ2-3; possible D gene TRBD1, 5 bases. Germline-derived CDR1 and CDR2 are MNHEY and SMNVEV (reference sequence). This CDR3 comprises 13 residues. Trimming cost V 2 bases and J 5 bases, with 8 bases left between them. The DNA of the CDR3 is TGTGCCAGCAGTTTAAGACAGAAAGATACGCAGTATTTT. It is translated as CASSLRQKDTQYF.

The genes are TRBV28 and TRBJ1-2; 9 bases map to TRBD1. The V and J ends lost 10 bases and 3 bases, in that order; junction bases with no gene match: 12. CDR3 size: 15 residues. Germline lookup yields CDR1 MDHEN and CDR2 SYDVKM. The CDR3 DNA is TGTGCCACCAACAAACGGGACAGGGTTGACTATGGCTACACCTTC. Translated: CATNKRDRVDYGYTF.

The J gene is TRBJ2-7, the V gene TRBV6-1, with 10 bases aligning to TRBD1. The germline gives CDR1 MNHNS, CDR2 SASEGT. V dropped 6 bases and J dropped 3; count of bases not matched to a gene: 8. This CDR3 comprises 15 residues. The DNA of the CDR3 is TGTGCCAGCAGCCCGGGACAGGGGCCCTTCTACGAGCAGTACTTC. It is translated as CASSPGQGPFYEQYF.

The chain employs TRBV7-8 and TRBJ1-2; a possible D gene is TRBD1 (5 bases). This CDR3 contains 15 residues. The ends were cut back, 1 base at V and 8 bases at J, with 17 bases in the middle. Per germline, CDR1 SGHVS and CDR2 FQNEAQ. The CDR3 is CASSLGRDPSYGYTF. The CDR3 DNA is TGTGCCAGCAGCTTAGGAAGGGACCCCTCCTACGGCTACACCTTC.

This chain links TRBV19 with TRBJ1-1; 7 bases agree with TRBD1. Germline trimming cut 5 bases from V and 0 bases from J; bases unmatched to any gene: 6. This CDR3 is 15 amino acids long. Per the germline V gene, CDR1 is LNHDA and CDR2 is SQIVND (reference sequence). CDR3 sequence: CASSGLDRLNTEAFF. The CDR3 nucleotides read TGTGCCAGTAGTGGCCTGGACAGGTTGAACACTGAAGCTTTCTTT.

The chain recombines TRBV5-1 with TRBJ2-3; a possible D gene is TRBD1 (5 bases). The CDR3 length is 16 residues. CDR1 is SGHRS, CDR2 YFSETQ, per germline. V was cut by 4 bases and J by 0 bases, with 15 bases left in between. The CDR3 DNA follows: TGCGCCAGCAGCACGAGGACACCCTCTAGCACAGATACGCAGTATTTT. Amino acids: CASSTRTPSSTDTQYF.

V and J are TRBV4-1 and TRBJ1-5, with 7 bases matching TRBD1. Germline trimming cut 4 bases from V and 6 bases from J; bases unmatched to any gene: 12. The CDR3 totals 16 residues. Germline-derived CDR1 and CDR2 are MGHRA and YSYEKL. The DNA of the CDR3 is TGCGCCAGCAGCCCTTTCGGCAGGGGGTTAACTCAGCCCCAGCATTTT. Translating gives CASSPFGRGLTQPQHF.

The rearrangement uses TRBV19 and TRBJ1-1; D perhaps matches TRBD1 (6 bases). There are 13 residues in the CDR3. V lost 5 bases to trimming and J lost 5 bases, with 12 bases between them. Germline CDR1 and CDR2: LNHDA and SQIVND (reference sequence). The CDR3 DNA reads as TGTGCCAGTAGTGAACAACAGGGAACTGAAGCTTTCTTT. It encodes CASSEQQGTEAFF.

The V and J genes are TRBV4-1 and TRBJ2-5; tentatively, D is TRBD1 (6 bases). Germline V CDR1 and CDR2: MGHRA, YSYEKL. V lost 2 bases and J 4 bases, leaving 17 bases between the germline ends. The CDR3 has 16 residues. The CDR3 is CASSQNFAQGSETQYF. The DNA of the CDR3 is TGCGCCAGCAGCCAAAACTTCGCACAGGGATCAGAGACCCAGTACTTC.

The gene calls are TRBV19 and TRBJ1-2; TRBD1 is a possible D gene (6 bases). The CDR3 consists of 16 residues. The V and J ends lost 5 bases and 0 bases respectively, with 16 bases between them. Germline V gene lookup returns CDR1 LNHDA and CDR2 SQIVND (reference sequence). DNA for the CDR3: TGTGCCAGTAGTGCTCCAACAGGGATAGCTAACTATGGCTACACCTTC. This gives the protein CASSAPTGIANYGYTF. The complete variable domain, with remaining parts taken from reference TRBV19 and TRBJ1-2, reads DGGITQSPKYLFRKEGQNVTLSCEQNLNHDAMYWYRQDPGQGLRLIYYSQIVNDFQKGDIAEGYSVSREKKESFPLTVTSAQKNPTAFYLCASSAPTGIANYGYTFGSGTRLTVV.

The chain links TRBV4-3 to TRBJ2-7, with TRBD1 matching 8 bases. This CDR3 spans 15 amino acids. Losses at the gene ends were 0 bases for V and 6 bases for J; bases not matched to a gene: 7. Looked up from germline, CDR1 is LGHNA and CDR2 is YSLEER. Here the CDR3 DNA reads TGCGCCAGCAGCCAAGATGGAGTACAGGGGGGCGAGCAGTACTTC. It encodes CASSQDGVQGGEQYF.

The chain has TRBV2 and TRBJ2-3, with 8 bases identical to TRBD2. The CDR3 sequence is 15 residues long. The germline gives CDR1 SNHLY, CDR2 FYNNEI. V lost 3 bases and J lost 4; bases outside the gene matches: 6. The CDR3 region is CASSDTAGEADTQYF. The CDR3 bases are TGTGCCAGCAGTGATACAGCGGGGGAGGCAGATACGCAGTATTTT.

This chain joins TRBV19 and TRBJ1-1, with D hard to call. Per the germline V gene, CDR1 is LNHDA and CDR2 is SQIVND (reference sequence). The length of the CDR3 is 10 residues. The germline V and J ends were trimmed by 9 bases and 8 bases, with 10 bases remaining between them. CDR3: CASLNFEAFF. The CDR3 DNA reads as TGTGCCAGCCTTAATTTCGAAGCTTTCTTT.

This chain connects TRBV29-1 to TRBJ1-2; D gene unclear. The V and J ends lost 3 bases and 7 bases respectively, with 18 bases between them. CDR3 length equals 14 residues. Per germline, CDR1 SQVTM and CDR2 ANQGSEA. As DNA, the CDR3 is TGCAGCGTTGAGTCGGGCCTGGGAAGGGTTGGCTACACCTTC. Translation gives CSVESGLGRVGYTF.

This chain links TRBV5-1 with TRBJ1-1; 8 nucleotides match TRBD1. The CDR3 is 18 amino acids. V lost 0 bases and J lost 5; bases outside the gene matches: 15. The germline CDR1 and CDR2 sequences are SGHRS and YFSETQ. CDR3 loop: CASSLVGRAGGRGTEAFF. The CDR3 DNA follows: TGCGCCAGCAGCTTGGTTGGACGAGCAGGGGGCCGCGGGACTGAAGCTTTCTTT.

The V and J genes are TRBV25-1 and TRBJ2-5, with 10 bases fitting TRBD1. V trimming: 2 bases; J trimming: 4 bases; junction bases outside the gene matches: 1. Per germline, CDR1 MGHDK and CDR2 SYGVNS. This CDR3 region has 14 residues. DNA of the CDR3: TGTGCCAGCAGTGAAGACAGGGGGCGAGAGACCCAGTACTTC. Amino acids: CASSEDRGRETQYF. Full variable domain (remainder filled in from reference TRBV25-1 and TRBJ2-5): EADIYQTPRYLVIGTGKKITLECSQTMGHDKMYWYQQDPGMELHLIHYSYGVNSTEKGDLSSESTVSRIRTEHFPLTLESARPSHTSQYLCASSEDRGRETQYFGPGTRLLVL.

The CDR3 region is CASSLDHRTEQFF. The CDR3, as DNA: TGTGCCAGCAGCTTAGATCATAGGACGGAGCAGTTCTTC. The J gene is TRBJ2-1, the V gene TRBV11-3; no firm D call. Deletions cut 0 bases from V and 10 bases from J, with 10 bases between. The CDR3 extends over 13 amino acids. CDR1 is SGHNT, CDR2 YENEEA, per germline.

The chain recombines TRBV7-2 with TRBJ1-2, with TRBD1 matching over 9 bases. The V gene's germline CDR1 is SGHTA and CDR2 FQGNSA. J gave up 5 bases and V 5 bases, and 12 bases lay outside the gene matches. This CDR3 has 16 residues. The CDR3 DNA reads TGTGCCAGCAGCCCCAGATACGGACAGGGGAGGTATGGCTACACCTTC. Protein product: CASSPRYGQGRYGYTF. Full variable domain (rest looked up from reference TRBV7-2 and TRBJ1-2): GAGVSQSPSNKVTEKGKDVELRCDPISGHTALYWYRQSLGQGLEFLIYFQGNSAPDKSGLPSDRFSAERTGGSVSTLTIQRTQQEDSAVYLCASSPRYGQGRYGYTFGSGTRLTVV.